A single sample is the source of the 22 T cell receptor beta chains below, sequenced in a study of CD8 T cells in Susac syndrome. Random hexamers primed reverse transcription of about 0.45 to 1 ug RNA. TCRdb itself ran the immunoSEQ multiplex PCR reads through MiXCR, one entry per CDR3 protein. This sample has around 190,000 distinct CDR3 sequences; about 93% occur once, and the top ten carry 0.1% to 0.12%. Sequenced material: CD4+ T cells from PBMCs. These receptors originate from a human donor in good health.

The chain couples TRBV9 to TRBJ1-6, with TRBD1 matching 7 bases. Trimming removed 4 bases from V and 5 bases from J; junction bases left unmatched: 3. This CDR3 is 14 amino acids long. Per germline, CDR1 SGDLS and CDR2 YYNGEE. CDR3 loop: CASSPQGNNSPLHF. For the CDR3, the DNA is TGTGCCAGCAGCCCACAGGGGAATAATTCACCCCTCCACTTT.

J is TRBJ1-5 and V is TRBV6-6, with 7 bases fitting TRBD1. This CDR3 is 15 amino acids long. Germline CDR1 is MNHNY and CDR2 is SVGAGI (reference sequence). Losses at the gene ends were 6 bases for V and 2 bases for J; bases not matched to a gene: 7. The DNA for the CDR3 is TGTGCCAGCAGCCAAGGGGGCGCCGGCAATCAGCCCCAGCATTTT. Protein product: CASSQGGAGNQPQHF.

The chain employs TRBV14 and TRBJ2-7, with a weak D call TRBD2 (5 bases). The V end was cut by 8 bases, the J end by 0 bases, with 20 bases between. This CDR3 is built from 16 residues. The germline V gene encodes CDR1 SGHDN and CDR2 FVKESK. CDR3 in DNA: TGTGCCAGCGCAGCACTAGGAAGGGTGAGCTCCTACGAGCAGTACTTC. This codes for CASAALGRVSSYEQYF.

V gene TRBV5-1 combines with J gene TRBJ1-2, with D unresolved. Germline values: CDR1 SGHRS, CDR2 YFSETQ. The V end lost 0 bases, the J end lost 4 bases, and 19 bases lay between the germline ends. This CDR3 is 17 amino acids long. DNA for the CDR3: TGCGCCAGCAGCTTGGTGACCGGTCAGGCTTCCTTCTATGGCTACACCTTC. As protein: CASSLVTGQASFYGYTF.

This clonotype was seen a few times. The rearrangement links TRBV7-6 to TRBJ1-1; D remains ambiguous. CDR1 SGHVS and CDR2 FNYEAQ come from the germline V gene. V was cut by 3 bases and J by 7 bases, with 9 bases left in between. The length of the CDR3 is 12 residues. As DNA, the CDR3 is TGTGCCAGCAGCTTCGACGGGCGTGAAGCTTTCTTT. This encodes CASSFDGREAFF.

The V gene is TRBV7-2, the J gene TRBJ2-7; weak D call: TRBD2 (6 bases). CDR1 SGHTA and CDR2 FQGNSA come from the germline V gene. V was shortened by 3 bases and J by 2 bases, with 14 bases between the two germline ends. The CDR3 runs to 15 residues. The chain's CDR3 is CASSLGTGHTYEQYF. CDR3 bases: TGTGCCAGCAGCTTGGGGACTGGCCATACCTACGAGCAGTACTTC.

The CDR3 sequence: CASSIGGGSGYTF. CDR3 in DNA: TGTGCCAGTAGTATTGGTGGGGGATCTGGCTACACCTTC. The V and J genes are TRBV19 and TRBJ1-2, with a possible D match to TRBD1 (5 bases). The CDR3 is made up of 13 amino acids. Germline-derived CDR1 and CDR2 are LNHDA and SQIVND (reference sequence). The V and J ends lost 3 bases and 7 bases respectively, with 12 bases between them.

The genes are TRBV9 and TRBJ2-3; 7 positions match TRBD1. The V gene end was trimmed by 2 bases and the J gene end by 0 bases; junction bases not matched to a gene: 12. This CDR3 is 18 amino acids long. Germline V gives CDR1 SGDLS, CDR2 YYNGEE. The CDR3 nucleotides read TGTGCCAGCAGCGTCACAGGGGCGGCGGACCCTAGCACAGATACGCAGTATTTT. It is translated as CASSVTGAADPSTDTQYF.

The genes are TRBV20-1 and TRBJ2-3; 7 bases match TRBD1. V lost 3 bases, J lost 3 bases, and 6 bases stayed unmatched. The CDR3 length is 14 residues. Germline V gives CDR1 DFQATT, CDR2 SNEGSKA (reference sequence). This chain's CDR3 is CSASIRQGTDTQYF. The CDR3 nucleotides read TGCAGTGCTAGCATTAGACAGGGAACAGATACGCAGTATTTT.

The V gene is TRBV29-1, the J gene TRBJ1-1; no clear D. Germline CDR1 reads SQVTM; CDR2 reads ANQGSEA. CDR3 length: 12 residues. V was clipped by 7 bases and J by 4 bases, with 13 bases between them. In nucleotides, the CDR3 is TGCAGCGCCTCCGAGGGAGGCACTGAAGCTTTCTTT. This gives the protein CSASEGGTEAFF.

The V and J genes are TRBV5-4 and TRBJ2-5; possibly TRBD1 for D (6 bases). CDR3 size: 13 residues. Germline V gene sequence: CDR1 SGHNT, CDR2 YYREEE (reference sequence). V was trimmed by 1 base and J by 6 bases, leaving 10 bases between them. The CDR3 spells CASSLNREKTQYF. The CDR3 DNA follows: TGTGCCAGCAGCTTGAACAGGGAAAAGACCCAGTACTTC.

The rearrangement joins TRBV19 to TRBJ1-1, with D possibly being TRBD1 (5 bases). Germline lookup yields CDR1 LNHDA and CDR2 SQIVND (reference sequence). This CDR3 has 14 residues. Trimming shortened V by 2 bases and J by 2 bases, and 9 bases separated the two germline ends. CDR3 DNA sequence: TGTGCCAGTAGTATAAAGGGGACTAACACTGAAGCTTTCTTT. This codes for CASSIKGTNTEAFF.

The chain combines TRBV20-1 with TRBJ2-1, with 7 bases lining up with TRBD1. CDR1 is DFQATT and CDR2 is SNEGSKA in the germline V gene (reference sequence). V shed 1 base, J shed 9 bases, and the junction held 6 bases outside the gene matches. The CDR3 consists of 13 residues. The CDR3 loop reads CSARARTGREQFF. The CDR3 DNA reads TGCAGTGCTAGAGCCAGGACAGGTCGTGAGCAGTTCTTC.

The chain joins TRBV15 to TRBJ2-5, with D possibly being TRBD2 (5 bases). CDR3 length: 15 residues. The ends were cut back, 1 base at V and 0 bases at J, with 9 bases in the middle. The germline V gene encodes CDR1 LNHNV and CDR2 YYDKDF (reference sequence). CDR3: CATSRVTGNQETQYF. The CDR3 DNA is TGTGCCACCAGCAGAGTTACGGGGAACCAAGAGACCCAGTACTTC.

V gene TRBV25-1 combines with J gene TRBJ1-1; D call uncertain. V was clipped by 4 bases and J by 6 bases, with 12 bases between them. This CDR3 comprises 13 residues. Germline lookup yields CDR1 MGHDK and CDR2 SYGVNS. CDR3 protein: CASSGGSVAEAFF. In DNA, the CDR3 is TGTGCCAGCAGTGGGGGATCCGTCGCTGAAGCTTTCTTT.

The chain links TRBV28 to TRBJ2-1; 8 bases map to TRBD2. V was pared by 7 bases and J by 7 bases, with 12 bases of the junction left unmatched. This CDR3 has 15 amino acids. Germline CDR1 is MDHEN and CDR2 is SYDVKM. In DNA form, the CDR3 reads TGTGCCAGCAACAAGGCCGGGACTAGGCTGAATGAGCAGTTCTTC. Translation gives CASNKAGTRLNEQFF.

V gene TRBV6-5 combines with J gene TRBJ1-2; 8 nucleotides line up with TRBD1. The V gene's germline CDR1 is MNHEY and CDR2 SVGAGI. Unmatched junction bases numbered 7, after V lost 6 bases and J lost 7 bases. The CDR3 contains 13 residues. The CDR3 is CASSPTGGFGYTF. CDR3 sequence (DNA): TGTGCCAGCAGCCCTACAGGGGGTTTTGGCTACACCTTC.

The chain links TRBV4-2 to TRBJ2-2; 9 bases agree with TRBD1. Germline CDR1 is LGHNA and CDR2 is YNFKEQ. CDR3 length equals 15 residues. With V trimmed by 0 bases and J by 11 bases, 7 bases remained unmatched. The CDR3 region has the DNA TGTGCCAGCAGCCAAGATCCACAGGGGGCAACCGAGCTGTTTTTT. As protein: CASSQDPQGATELFF.

The chain employs TRBV5-1 and TRBJ2-7, with 10 bases matching TRBD1. The CDR3 has 15 residues. V lost 3 bases, J lost 3 bases, and 6 bases stayed unmatched. In germline, CDR1 is SGHRS, CDR2 YFSETQ. CDR3 bases: TGCGCCAGCAGCTCATGGGACAGGGGCTACTACGAGCAGTACTTC. Protein: CASSSWDRGYYEQYF.

The chain employs TRBV2 and TRBJ2-7; D perhaps matches TRBD2 (5 bases). Trimming left V 6 bases short and J 1 base short, with 10 bases between. This CDR3 has 13 residues. Germline values: CDR1 SNHLY, CDR2 FYNNEI. The DNA for the CDR3 is TGTGCCAGCAGGGACCCGGGATCCTACGAGCAGTACTTC. Translation gives CASRDPGSYEQYF.

V gene TRBV9 combines with J gene TRBJ1-3; D is possibly TRBD1 (6 bases). The CDR3 is made up of 15 amino acids. Germline-derived CDR1 and CDR2 are SGDLS and YYNGEE. Trimming removed 7 bases at V and 6 bases at J, with 20 bases between. This chain's CDR3 is CASSLGGTSLNTIYF. CDR3 bases: TGTGCCAGCTCATTAGGGGGGACATCGTTAAACACCATATATTTT.

The chain links TRBV19 to TRBJ2-2, with D possibly matching TRBD1 (6 bases). V lost 5 bases and J 4 bases, leaving 17 bases between the germline ends. This CDR3 has 16 amino acids. Germline loops: CDR1 LNHDA, CDR2 SQIVND (reference sequence). CDR3 amino acids: CASSLPQGRSTGELFF. The DNA of the CDR3 is TGTGCCAGTAGTCTTCCACAGGGACGTAGCACCGGGGAGCTGTTTTTT. Filled out from reference TRBV19 and TRBJ2-2, the complete variable domain reads DGGITQSPKYLFRKEGQNVTLSCEQNLNHDAMYWYRQDPGQGLRLIYYSQIVNDFQKGDIAEGYSVSREKKESFPLTVTSAQKNPTAFYLCASSLPQGRSTGELFFGEGSRLTVL.